This TCR beta chain was recovered during a study of CD8+ T cells in alopecia areata. Treatment noted: oral pan-JAK inhibitor, 5-10 mg twice daily. Alopecia areata patients provided lesional scalp punch biopsies and peripheral blood, both collected for the study. The CDR3 contains 13 residues. The J segment lost 3 bases and the V segment lost 4 bases, leaving 2 bases of the junction unmatched. Germline V gene lookup returns CDR1 SQVTM and CDR2 ANQGSEA. Investigators isolated RNA and reverse transcribed it into cDNA to act as the sequencing template. Only in-frame clones appear in the TCRdb table, and some are missing; sequencing was by immunoSEQ multiplex PCR. Of 150,000 or so clones listed, around 50% are singletons.

This sequence joins TRBV29-1 and TRBJ2-3, with 9 bases that match TRBD1. The sequencing here drew on CD8+ T cells sorted from blood, taken at week 4, from a patient treated with tofacitinib. The TCR sequence derives from a human donor with alopecia areata. In nucleotides, the CDR3 is TGCAGCGTTGGGGACAGGGAAACAGATACGCAGTATTTT. Amino acid sequence: CSVGDRETDTQYF.